The following is a T cell receptor beta chain sequence with its context. The antigen is unknown. The sample is drawn from a study of cytomegalovirus exposure and HLA in healthy donors. Findings of the study overall: Apparent HLA restriction characterized most CMV-associated TCR beta chains in a later analysis. While the bulk of TCR sequences proved rare, some public TCRs turned up in many donors.

Those who donated were healthy bone marrow donors. Unrecorded immune exposures were likely, despite nominal health at sampling. Vbeta (60) and Jbeta (13) primers were used in the PCR. TCRdb's copy holds only in-frame clones and misses some; the assay was immunoSEQ multiplex PCR. The sample lists around 140,000 clones, 75% to 85% seen once, with roughly 0.99% in the top ten. The sequenced material came from PBMCs. This receptor was taken from a male donor in good health and CMV-seronegative.

The CDR3 nucleotides read TGTGCCAGCAGTTTTGACAGGACCCGTCGGACCGGGGAGCTGTTTTTT. Its protein is CASSFDRTRRTGELFF. The chain employs TRBV5-4 and TRBJ2-2, with D perhaps TRBD1 (6 bases). The CDR3 is 16 amino acids. The germline gives CDR1 SGHNT, CDR2 YYREEE (reference sequence). Trimming pared 5 bases from V and 5 bases from J, leaving 19 bases between.